Below, 3 T cell receptor beta chains from the same sample are listed, as sequenced in a study of vaccination effects on CD4 cells after COVID-19. Their target antigens are unknown. Generated by immunoSEQ multiplex PCR, the TCRdb table keeps only in-frame clones and is missing some. Of tens of thousands of clones in the sample, roughly 74% were seen once. Under the ViraFEST assay, PBMC were stimulated with viral peptide pools so that antigen-specific CD4+ T cells expanded. Sequencing was performed afterwards. CD4+ T cell isolation took place after about 11 days of culture. It was two doses of either the BNT162b2 or mRNA-1273 vaccine that participants received. The sample consisted of CD4+ T cells from PBMCs cultured with HCoV-NL63 spike peptides, taken after COVID-19 vaccination. The origin of the receptors is a human donor who received a COVID-19 vaccine.

The CDR3, as DNA: TGTGCCAGCAGCTTGGAGACAGGGTCTTCGGGCTACACCTTC. Translated, it gives CASSLETGSSGYTF. The rearrangement links TRBV7-9 to TRBJ1-2, with 7 bases that match TRBD1. This CDR3 has 14 residues. The trim removed 3 bases at V and 8 bases at J, leaving 9 bases unmatched. Germline V gene data show CDR1 as SEHNR and CDR2 as FQNEAQ (reference sequence).

This clone was seen only a few times. The chain recombines TRBV19 with TRBJ1-1; 8 nucleotides line up with TRBD1. With V trimmed by 2 bases and J by 11 bases, 10 bases remained unmatched. Per germline, CDR1 LNHDA and CDR2 SQIVND (reference sequence). There are 14 residues in the CDR3. The CDR3, as DNA: TGTGCCAGTAGTATAATTTTCCAGGGGGCGGGTGCTTTCTTT. Amino acids: CASSIIFQGAGAFF.

The rearrangement links TRBV11-2 to TRBJ2-5; TRBD2 is a possible D gene (7 bases). Per germline, CDR1 SGHAT and CDR2 FQNNGV. The CDR3 has 16 residues. With 5 bases removed from V and 0 bases from J, the gap between germline ends came to 16 bases. The DNA for the CDR3 is TGTGCCAGCAGCAGCCGGGGGGCCCGCAACCAAGAGACCCAGTACTTC. Translating gives CASSSRGARNQETQYF.